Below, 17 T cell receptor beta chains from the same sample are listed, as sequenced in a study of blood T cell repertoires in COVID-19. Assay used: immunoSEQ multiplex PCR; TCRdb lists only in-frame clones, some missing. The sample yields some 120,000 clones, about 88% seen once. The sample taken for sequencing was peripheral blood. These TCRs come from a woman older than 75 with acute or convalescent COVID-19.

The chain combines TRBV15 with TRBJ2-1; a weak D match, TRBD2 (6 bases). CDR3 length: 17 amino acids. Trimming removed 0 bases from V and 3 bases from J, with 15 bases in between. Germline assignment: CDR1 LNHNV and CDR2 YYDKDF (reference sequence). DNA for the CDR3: TGTGCCACCAGCAGAGATTGGAGGGTGGGTGACTACAATGAGCAGTTCTTC. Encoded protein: CATSRDWRVGDYNEQFF.

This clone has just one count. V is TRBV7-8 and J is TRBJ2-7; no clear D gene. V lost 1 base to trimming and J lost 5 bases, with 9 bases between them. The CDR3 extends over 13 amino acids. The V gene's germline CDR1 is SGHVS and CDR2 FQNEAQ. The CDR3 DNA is TGTGCCAGCAGCTTAGGTTCAGTCGACGAGCAGTACTTC. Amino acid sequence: CASSLGSVDEQYF.

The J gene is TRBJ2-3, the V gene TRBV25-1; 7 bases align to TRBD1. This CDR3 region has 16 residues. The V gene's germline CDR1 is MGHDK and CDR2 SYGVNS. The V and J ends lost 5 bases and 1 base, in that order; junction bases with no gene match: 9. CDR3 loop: CASSNGVTGRTDTQYF. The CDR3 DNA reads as TGTGCCAGCAGTAATGGGGTGACAGGGCGCACAGATACGCAGTATTTT.

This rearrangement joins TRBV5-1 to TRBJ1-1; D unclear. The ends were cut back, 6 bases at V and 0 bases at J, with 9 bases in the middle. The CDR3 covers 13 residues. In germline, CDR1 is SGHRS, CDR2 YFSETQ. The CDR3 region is CASKSSLNTEAFF. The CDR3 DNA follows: TGCGCCAGCAAGTCCAGTCTGAACACTGAAGCTTTCTTT.

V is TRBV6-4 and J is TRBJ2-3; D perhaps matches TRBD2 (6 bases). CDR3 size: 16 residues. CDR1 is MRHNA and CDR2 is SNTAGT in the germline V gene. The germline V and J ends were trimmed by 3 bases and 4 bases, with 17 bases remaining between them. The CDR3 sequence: CASSEIAVVGPDTQYF. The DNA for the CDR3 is TGTGCCAGCAGTGAAATAGCGGTTGTGGGGCCAGATACGCAGTATTTT.

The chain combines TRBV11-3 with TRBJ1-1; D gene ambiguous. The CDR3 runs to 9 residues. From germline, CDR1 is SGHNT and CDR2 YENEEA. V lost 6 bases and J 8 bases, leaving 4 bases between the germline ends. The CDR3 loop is CASRIEAFF. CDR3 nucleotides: TGTGCCAGCAGAATAGAAGCTTTCTTT.

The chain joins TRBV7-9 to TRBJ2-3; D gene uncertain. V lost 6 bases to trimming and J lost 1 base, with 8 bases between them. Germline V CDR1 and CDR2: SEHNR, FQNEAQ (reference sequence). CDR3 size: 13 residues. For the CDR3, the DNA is TGTGCCAGCAGACGAACAGGCACAGATACGCAGTATTTT. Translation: CASRRTGTDTQYF.

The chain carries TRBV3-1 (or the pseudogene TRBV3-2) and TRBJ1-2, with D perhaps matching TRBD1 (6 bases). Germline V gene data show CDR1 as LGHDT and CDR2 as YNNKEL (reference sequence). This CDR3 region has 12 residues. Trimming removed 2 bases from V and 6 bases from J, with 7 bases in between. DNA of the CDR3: TGTGCCAGCAGCCAAACAGGGAATGGCTACACCTTC. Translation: CASSQTGNGYTF.

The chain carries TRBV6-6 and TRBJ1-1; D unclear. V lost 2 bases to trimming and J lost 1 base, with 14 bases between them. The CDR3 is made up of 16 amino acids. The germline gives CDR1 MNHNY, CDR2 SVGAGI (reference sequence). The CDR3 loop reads CASSYPRAGKNTEAFF. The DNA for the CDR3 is TGTGCCAGCAGTTACCCCCGGGCGGGGAAGAACACTGAAGCTTTCTTT.

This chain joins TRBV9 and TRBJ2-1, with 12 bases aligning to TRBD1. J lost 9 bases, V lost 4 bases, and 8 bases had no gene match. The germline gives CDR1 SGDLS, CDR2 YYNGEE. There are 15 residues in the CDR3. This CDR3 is CASSIPGTGGVEQFF. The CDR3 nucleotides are TGTGCCAGCAGCATCCCCGGGACAGGGGGCGTTGAGCAGTTCTTC.

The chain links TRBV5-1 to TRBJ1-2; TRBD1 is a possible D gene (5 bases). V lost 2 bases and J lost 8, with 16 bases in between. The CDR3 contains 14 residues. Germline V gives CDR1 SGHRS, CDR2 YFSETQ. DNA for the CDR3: TGCGCCAGCAGCTTAGGGACTTCGCCCGGGGGCTACACCTTC. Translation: CASSLGTSPGGYTF. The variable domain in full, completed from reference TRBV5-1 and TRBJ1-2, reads KAGVTQTPRYLIKTRGQQVTLSCSPISGHRSVSWYQQTPGQGLQFLFEYFSETQRNKGNFPGRFSGRQFSNSRSEMNVSTLELGDSALYLCASSLGTSPGGYTFGSGTRLTVV.

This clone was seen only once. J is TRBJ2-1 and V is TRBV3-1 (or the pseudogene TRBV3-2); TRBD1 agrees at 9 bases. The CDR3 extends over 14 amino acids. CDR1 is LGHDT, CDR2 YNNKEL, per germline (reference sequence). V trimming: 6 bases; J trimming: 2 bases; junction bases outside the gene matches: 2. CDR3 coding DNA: TGTGCCAGCAGGGACAGGGGAGCCTACAATGAGCAGTTCTTC. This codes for CASRDRGAYNEQFF.

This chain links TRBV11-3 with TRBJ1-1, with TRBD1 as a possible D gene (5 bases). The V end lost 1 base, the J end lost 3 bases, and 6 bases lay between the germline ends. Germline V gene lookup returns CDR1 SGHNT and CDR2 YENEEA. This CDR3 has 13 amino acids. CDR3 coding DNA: TGTGCCAGCAGCTTAGGGGGGGACACTGAAGCTTTCTTT. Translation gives CASSLGGDTEAFF.

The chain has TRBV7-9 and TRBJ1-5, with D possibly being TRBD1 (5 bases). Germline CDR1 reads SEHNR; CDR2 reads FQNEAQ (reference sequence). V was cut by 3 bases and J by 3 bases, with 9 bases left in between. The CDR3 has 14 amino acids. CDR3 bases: TGTGCCAGCAGCTTCTCAGGGTCCAATCAGCCCCAGCATTTT. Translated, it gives CASSFSGSNQPQHF.

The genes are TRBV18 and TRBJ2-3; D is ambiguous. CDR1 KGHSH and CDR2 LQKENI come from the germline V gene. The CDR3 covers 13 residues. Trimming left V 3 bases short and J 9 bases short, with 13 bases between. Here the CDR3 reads CASSPGSTGTQYF. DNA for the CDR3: TGTGCCAGCTCACCCGGTTCGACCGGGACGCAGTATTTT.

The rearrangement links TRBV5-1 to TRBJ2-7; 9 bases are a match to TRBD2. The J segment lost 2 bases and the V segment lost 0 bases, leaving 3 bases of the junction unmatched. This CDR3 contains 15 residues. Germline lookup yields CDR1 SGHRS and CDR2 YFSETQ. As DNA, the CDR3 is TGCGCCAGCAGCTTGGGTTTAGCGGGGGCCTACGAGCAGTACTTC. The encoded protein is CASSLGLAGAYEQYF.

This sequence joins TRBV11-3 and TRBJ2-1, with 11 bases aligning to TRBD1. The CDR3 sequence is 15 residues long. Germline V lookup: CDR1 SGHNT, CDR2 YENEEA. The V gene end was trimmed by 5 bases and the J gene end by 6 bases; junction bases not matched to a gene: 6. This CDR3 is CASSAGQGAFNEQFF. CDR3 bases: TGTGCCAGCAGCGCAGGACAGGGGGCTTTCAATGAGCAGTTCTTC.